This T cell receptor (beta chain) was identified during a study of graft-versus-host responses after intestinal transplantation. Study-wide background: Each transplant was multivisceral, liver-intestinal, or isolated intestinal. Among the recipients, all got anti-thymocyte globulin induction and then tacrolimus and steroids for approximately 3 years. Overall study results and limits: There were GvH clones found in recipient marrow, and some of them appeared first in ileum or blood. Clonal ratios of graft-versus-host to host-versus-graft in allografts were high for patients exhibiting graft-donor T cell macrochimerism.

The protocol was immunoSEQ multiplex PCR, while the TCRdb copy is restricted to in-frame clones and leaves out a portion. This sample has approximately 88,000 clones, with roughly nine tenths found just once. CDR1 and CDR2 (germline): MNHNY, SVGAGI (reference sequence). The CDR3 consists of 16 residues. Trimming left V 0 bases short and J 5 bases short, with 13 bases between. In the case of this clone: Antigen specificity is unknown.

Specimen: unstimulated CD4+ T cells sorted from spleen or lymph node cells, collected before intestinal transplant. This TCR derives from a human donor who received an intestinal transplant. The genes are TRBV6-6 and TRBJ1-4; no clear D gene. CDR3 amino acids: CASSYSRSSLNEKLFF. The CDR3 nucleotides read TGTGCCAGCAGTTACTCACGTAGCAGCCTAAATGAAAAACTGTTTTTT.